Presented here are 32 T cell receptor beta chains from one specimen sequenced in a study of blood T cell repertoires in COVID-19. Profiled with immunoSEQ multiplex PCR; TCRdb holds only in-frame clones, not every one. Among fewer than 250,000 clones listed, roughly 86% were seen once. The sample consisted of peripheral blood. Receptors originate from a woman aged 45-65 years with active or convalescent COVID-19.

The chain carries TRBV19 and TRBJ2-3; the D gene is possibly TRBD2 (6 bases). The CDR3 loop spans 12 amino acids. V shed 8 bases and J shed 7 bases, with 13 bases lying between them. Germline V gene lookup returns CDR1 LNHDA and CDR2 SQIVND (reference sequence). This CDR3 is CASCYGGNTQYF. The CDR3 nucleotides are TGTGCCAGTTGCTACGGGGGAAATACGCAGTATTTT.

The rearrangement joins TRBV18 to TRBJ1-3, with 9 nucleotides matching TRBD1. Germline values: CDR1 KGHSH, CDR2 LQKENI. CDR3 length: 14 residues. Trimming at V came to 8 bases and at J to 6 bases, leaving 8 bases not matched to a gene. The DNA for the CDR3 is TGTGCCAGCCACAGCGGGACAGGGCCAAACACCATATATTTT. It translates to CASHSGTGPNTIYF.

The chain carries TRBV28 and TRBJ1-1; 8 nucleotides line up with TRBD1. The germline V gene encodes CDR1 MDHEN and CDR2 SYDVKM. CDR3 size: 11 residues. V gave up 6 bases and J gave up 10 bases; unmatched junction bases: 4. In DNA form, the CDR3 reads TGTGCCAGCAGCTTACAGGGGGGAGCTTTCTTT. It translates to CASSLQGGAFF.

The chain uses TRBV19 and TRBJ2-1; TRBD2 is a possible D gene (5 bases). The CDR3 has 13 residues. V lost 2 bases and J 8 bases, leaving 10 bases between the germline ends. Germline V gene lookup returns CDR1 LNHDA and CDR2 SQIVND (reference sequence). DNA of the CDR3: TGTGCCAGTAGTATATTTCCGGAGGATGAGCAGTTCTTC. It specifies CASSIFPEDEQFF.

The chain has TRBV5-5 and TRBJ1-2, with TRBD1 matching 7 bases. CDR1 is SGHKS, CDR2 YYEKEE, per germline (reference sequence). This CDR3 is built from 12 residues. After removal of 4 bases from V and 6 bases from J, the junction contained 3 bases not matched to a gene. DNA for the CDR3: TGTGCCAGCAGCCAGGACAGGAATGGCTACACCTTC. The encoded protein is CASSQDRNGYTF.

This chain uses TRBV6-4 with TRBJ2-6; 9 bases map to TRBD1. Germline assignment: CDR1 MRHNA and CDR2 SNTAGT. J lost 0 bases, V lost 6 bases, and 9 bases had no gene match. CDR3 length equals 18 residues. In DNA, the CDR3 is TGTGCCAGCAGCCGGGTCGGGACAGGGCACTCTGGGGCCAACGTCCTGACTTTC. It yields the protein CASSRVGTGHSGANVLTF.

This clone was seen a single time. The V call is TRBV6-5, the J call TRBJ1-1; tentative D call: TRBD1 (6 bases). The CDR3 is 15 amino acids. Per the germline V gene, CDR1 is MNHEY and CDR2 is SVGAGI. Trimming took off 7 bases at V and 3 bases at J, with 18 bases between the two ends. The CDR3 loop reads CASTIAGTQDTEAFF. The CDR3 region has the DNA TGTGCCAGCACAATAGCCGGGACACAGGACACTGAAGCTTTCTTT.

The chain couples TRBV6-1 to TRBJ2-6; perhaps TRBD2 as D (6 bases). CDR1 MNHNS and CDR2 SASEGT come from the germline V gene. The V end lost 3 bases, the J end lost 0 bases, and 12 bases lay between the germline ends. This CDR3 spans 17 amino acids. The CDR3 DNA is TGTGCCAGCAGTGAGACCGGGAGAATCTCTGGGGCCAACGTCCTGACTTTC. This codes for CASSETGRISGANVLTF.

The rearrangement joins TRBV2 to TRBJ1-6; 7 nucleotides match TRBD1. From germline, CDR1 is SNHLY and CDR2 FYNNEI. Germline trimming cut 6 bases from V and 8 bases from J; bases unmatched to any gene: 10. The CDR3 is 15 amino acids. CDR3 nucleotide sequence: TGTGCCAGCAGATCACAGGGGATTAGTGATTCACCCCTCCACTTT. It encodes CASRSQGISDSPLHF.

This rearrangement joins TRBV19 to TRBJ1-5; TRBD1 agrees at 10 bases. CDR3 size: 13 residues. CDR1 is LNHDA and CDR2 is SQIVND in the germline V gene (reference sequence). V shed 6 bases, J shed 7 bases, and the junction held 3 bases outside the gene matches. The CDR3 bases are TGTGCCAGTAGGGGGACAGGGGAACAGCCCCAGCATTTT. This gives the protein CASRGTGEQPQHF.

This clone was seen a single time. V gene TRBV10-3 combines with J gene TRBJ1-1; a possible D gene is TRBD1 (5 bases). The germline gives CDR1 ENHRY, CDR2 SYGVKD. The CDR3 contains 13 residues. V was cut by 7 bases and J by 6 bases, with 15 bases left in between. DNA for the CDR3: TGTGCCATCAAAGGACAAGTAAGCTCTGAAGCTTTCTTT. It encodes CAIKGQVSSEAFF.

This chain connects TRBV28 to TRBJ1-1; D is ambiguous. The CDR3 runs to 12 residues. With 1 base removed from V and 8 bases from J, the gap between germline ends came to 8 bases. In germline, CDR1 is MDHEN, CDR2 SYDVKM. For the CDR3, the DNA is TGTGCCAGCAGTTTATTACAGAAAGAAGCTTTCTTT. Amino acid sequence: CASSLLQKEAFF.

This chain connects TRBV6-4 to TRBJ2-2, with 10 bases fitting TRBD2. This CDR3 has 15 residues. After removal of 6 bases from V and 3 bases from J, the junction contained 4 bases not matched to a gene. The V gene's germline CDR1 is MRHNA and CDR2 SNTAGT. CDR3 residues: CASRRTSGDTGELFF. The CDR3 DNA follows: TGTGCCAGCAGAAGGACTAGCGGAGACACCGGGGAGCTGTTTTTT.

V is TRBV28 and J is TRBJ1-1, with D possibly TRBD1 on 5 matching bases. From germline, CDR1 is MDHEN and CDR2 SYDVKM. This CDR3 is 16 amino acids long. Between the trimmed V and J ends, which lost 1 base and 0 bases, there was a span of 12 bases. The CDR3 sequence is CASSLSAGTVNTEAFF. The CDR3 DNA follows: TGTGCCAGCAGTTTATCAGCGGGGACGGTGAACACTGAAGCTTTCTTT.

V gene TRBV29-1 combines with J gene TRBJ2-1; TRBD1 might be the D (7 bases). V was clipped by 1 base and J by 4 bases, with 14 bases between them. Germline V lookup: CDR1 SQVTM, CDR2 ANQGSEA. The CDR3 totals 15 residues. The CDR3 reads CSVEGWQGGYNEQFF. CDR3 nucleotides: TGCAGCGTTGAAGGGTGGCAGGGGGGTTACAATGAGCAGTTCTTC.

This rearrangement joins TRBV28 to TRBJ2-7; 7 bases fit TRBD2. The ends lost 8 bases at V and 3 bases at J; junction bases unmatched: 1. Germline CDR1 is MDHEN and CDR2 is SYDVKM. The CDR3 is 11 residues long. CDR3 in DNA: TGTGCCAGCGGACTAGGCTACGAGCAGTACTTC. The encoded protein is CASGLGYEQYF.

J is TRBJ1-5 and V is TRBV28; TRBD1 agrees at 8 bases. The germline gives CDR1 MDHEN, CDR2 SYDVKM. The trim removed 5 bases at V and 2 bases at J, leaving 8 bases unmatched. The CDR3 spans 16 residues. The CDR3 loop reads CASSPATGEGNQPQHF. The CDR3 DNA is TGTGCCAGCAGTCCTGCGACAGGGGAGGGCAATCAGCCCCAGCATTTT.

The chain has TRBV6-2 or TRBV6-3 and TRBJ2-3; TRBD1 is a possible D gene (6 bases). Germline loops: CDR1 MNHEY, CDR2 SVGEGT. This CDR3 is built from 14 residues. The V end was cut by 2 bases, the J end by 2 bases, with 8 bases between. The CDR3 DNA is TGTGCCAGCAGTTACAGGGACAACACAGATACGCAGTATTTT. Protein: CASSYRDNTDTQYF.

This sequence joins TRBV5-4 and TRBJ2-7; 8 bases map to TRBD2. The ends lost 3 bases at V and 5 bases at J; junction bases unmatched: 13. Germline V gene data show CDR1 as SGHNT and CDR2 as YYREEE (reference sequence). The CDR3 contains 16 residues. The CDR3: CASSSRASGWGDEQYF. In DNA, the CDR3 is TGTGCCAGCAGCTCCAGGGCTAGCGGGTGGGGCGACGAGCAGTACTTC. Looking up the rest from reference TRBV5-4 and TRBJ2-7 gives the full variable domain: ETGVTQSPTHLIKTRGQQVTLRCSSQSGHNTVSWYQQALGQGPQFIFQYYREEENGRGNFPPRFSGLQFPNYSSELNVNALELDDSALYLCASSSRASGWGDEQYFGPGTRLTVT.

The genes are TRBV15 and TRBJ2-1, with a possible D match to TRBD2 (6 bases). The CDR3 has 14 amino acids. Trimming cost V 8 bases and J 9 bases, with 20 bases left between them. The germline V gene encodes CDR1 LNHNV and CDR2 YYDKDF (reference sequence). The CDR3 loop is CATGRVSGAGEQFF. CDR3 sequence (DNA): TGTGCCACCGGTCGTGTGTCGGGAGCGGGTGAGCAGTTCTTC.

The CDR3 DNA is TGTGCCTCTGGAGGGGGCAGGAGGGGTACTGAAGCTTTCTTT. Its protein is CASGGGRRGTEAFF. The chain carries TRBV6-5 and TRBJ1-1, with 7 bases aligning to TRBD1. V lost 11 bases and J lost 5; bases outside the gene matches: 14. Germline V gene data show CDR1 as MNHEY and CDR2 as SVGAGI. CDR3 size: 14 residues.

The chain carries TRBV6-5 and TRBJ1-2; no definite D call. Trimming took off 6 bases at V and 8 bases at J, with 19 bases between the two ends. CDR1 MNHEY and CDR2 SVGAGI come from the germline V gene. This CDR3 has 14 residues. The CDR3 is CASSRSGRLGGYTF. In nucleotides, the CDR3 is TGTGCCAGCAGCCGCTCCGGTCGTCTGGGCGGCTACACCTTC.

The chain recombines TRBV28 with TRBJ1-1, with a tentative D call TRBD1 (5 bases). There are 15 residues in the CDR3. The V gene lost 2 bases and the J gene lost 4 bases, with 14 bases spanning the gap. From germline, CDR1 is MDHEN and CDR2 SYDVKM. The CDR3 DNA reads TGTGCCAGCAGTTTAAACCCAGCCGGGGGCACTGAAGCTTTCTTT. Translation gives CASSLNPAGGTEAFF.

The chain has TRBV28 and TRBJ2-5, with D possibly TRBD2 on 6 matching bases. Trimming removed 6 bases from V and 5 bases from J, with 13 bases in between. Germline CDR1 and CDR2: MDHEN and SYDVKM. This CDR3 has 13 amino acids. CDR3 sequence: CASSVTREETQYF. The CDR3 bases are TGTGCCAGCAGCGTAACACGGGAGGAGACCCAGTACTTC.

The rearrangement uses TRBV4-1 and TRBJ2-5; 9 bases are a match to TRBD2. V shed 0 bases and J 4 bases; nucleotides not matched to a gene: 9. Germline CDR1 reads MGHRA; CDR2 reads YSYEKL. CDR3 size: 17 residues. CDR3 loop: CASSQEGVAGEGETQYF. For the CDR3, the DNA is TGCGCCAGCAGCCAAGAGGGAGTAGCGGGGGAGGGAGAGACCCAGTACTTC.

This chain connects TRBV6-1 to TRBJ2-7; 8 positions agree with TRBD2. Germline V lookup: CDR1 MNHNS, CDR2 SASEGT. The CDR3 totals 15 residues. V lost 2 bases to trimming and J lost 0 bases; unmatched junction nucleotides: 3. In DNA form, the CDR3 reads TGTGCCAGCAGTGAACTAGCGGGCCTCTCCTACGAGCAGTACTTC. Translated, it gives CASSELAGLSYEQYF.

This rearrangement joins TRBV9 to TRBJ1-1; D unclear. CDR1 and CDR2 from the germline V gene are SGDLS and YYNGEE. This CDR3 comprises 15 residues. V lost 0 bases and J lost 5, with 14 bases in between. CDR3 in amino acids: CASSVGLEALTEAFF. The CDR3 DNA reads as TGTGCCAGCAGCGTAGGTCTGGAGGCTCTGACTGAAGCTTTCTTT.

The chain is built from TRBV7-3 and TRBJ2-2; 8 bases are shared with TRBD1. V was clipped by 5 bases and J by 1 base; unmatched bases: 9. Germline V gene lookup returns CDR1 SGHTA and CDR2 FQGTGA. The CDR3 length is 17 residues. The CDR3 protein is CASSPFRGQGNTGELFF. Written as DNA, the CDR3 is TGTGCCAGCAGCCCATTCCGAGGACAGGGGAACACCGGGGAGCTGTTTTTT.

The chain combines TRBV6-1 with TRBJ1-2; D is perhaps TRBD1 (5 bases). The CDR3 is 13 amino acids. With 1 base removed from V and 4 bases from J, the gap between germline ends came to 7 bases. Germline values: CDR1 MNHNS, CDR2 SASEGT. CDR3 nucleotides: TGTGCCAGCAGTGAAGGGACACCCTATGGCTACACCTTC. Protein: CASSEGTPYGYTF.

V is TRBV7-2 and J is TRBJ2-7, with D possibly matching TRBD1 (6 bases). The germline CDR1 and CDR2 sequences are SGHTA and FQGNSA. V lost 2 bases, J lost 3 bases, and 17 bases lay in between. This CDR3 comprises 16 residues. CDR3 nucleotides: TGTGCCAGCAGCTTAAGATACAGACCGGACAGCTACGAGCAGTACTTC. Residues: CASSLRYRPDSYEQYF.

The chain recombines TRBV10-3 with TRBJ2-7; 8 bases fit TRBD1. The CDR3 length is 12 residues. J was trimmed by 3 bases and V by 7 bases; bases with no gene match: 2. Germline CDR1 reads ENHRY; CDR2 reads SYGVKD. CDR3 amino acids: CAIKGQGYEQYF. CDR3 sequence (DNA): TGTGCCATCAAAGGACAGGGCTACGAGCAGTACTTC.

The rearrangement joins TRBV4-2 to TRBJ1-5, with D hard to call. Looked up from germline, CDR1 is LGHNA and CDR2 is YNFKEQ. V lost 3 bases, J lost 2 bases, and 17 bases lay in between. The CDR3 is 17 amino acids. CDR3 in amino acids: CASSHRDSSSGNQPQHF. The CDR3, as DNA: TGTGCCAGCAGCCATAGAGATTCCTCCTCGGGCAATCAGCCCCAGCATTTT.